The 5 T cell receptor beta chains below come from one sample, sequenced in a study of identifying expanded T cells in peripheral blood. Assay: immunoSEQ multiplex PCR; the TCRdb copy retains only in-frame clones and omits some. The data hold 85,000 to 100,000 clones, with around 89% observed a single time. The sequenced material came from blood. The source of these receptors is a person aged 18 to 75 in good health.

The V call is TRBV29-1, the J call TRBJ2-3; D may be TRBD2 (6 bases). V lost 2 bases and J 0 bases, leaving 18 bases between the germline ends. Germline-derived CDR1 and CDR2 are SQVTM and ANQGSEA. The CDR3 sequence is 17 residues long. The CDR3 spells CSVEFAGSNSSTDTQYF. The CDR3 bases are TGCAGCGTTGAATTCGCGGGGAGTAATTCTAGCACAGATACGCAGTATTTT.

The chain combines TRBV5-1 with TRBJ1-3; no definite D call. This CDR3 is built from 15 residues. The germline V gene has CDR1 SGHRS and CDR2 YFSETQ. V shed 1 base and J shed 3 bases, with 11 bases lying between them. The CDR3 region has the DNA TGCGCCAGCAGCTTGTGGGGAAACGGTGGAAACACCATATATTTT. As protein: CASSLWGNGGNTIYF.

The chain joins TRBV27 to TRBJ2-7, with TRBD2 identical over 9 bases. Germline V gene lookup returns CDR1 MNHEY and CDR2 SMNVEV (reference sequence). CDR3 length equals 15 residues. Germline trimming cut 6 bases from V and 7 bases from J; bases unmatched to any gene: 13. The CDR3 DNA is TGTGCCAGCAGGCCCGTAAGCGGGAGGCCCAGGGAGCAGTACTTC. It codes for CASRPVSGRPREQYF.

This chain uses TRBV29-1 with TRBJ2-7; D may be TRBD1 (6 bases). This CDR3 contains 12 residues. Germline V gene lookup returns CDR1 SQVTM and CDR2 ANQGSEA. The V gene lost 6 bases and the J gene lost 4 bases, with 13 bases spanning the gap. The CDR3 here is CSVGTRGYEQYF. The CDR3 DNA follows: TGCAGCGTAGGGACAAGAGGTTACGAGCAGTACTTC.

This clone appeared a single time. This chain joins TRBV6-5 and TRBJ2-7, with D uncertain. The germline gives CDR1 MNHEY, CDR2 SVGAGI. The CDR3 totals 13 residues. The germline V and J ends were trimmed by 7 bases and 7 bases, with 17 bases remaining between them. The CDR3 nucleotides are TGTGCCAGCACCTCCGGCACAATTCTGGAGCAGTACTTC. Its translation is CASTSGTILEQYF.